The 14 T cell receptor beta chains presented below share a single source sample, sequenced in a study of beta chain features in type 1 diabetes. For these TCRs, the target antigens are not known. General study findings and limits: A moderate, significant TCRB CDR3 shortening appeared in type 1 diabetes across four CD4+ subsets.

What was sequenced were expressed TCRB transcripts, since all of the isolated RNA had been reverse transcribed. Using immunoSEQ multiplex PCR, the repertoire was profiled, and TCRdb retains in-frame clones only, with some absent. In the table there are under 350,000 clones, 24% of which are singletons. Material: naive CD4+ T cells from blood. The receptors here all came from a woman aged 30 to 39 with type 1 diabetes.

This clone was recorded a few times. The chain recombines TRBV25-1 with TRBJ1-2; D is unclear. The CDR3 has 14 residues. Trimming removed 4 bases at V and 2 bases at J, with 11 bases between. Looked up from germline, CDR1 is MGHDK and CDR2 is SYGVNS. CDR3 sequence reads: CASSARAGNYGYTF. The CDR3 DNA follows: TGTGCCAGCAGTGCCCGGGCGGGCAACTATGGCTACACCTTC.

This clone was counted a few times. As DNA, the CDR3 is TGCGCCAGCAGCCAAGAGAGGCTTTGGACAGTCTCTGGAAACACCATATATTTT. Protein product: CASSQERLWTVSGNTIYF. This rearrangement joins TRBV4-1 to TRBJ1-3; TRBD1 is a possible D gene (6 bases). V gave up 0 bases and J gave up 0 bases, with 15 bases separating them. Germline CDR1 is MGHRA and CDR2 is YSYEKL. The CDR3 has 18 amino acids.

V usage is TRBV9 and J usage is TRBJ1-2, with D tentatively TRBD1 (6 bases). From germline, CDR1 is SGDLS and CDR2 YYNGEE. The ends were cut back, 0 bases at V and 3 bases at J, with 6 bases in the middle. CDR3 length: 13 amino acids. As DNA, the CDR3 is TGTGCCAGCAGCGTAGGACAGGACTATGGCTACACCTTC. Translation: CASSVGQDYGYTF. Variable domain in full (rest from reference TRBV9 and TRBJ1-2): DSGVTQTPKHLITATGQRVTLRCSPRSGDLSVYWYQQSLDQGLQFLIQYYNGEERAKGNILERFSAQQFPDLHSELNLSSLELGDSALYFCASSVGQDYGYTFGSGTRLTVV.

Only a few counts were recorded for this clone. This rearrangement joins TRBV19 to TRBJ2-3; possibly TRBD2 for D (6 bases). CDR1 and CDR2 (germline): LNHDA, SQIVND (reference sequence). V lost 5 bases, J lost 6 bases, and 18 bases lay in between. This CDR3 is 15 amino acids long. The CDR3, as DNA: TGTGCCAGTAGTTTTGTTGGGACTTCCATGGATACGCAGTATTTT. Amino acids: CASSFVGTSMDTQYF.

The chain joins TRBV30 to TRBJ2-7, with D possibly being TRBD1 (5 bases). V lost 1 base to trimming and J lost 0 bases, with 7 bases between them. CDR1 GTSNPN and CDR2 SVGIG come from the germline V gene (reference sequence). The CDR3 loop spans 13 amino acids. The CDR3 bases are TGTGCCTGGAGTGGACAGTACTCCTACGAGCAGTACTTC. Amino acid sequence: CAWSGQYSYEQYF.

This clone was observed a few times. This chain uses TRBV5-1 with TRBJ2-1; 11 bases align to TRBD2. V was clipped by 7 bases and J by 6 bases; unmatched bases: 0. CDR3 size: 12 residues. Germline CDR1 and CDR2: SGHRS and YFSETQ. The CDR3 DNA reads TGCGCCAGCGGGACTAGCGGCAATGAGCAGTTCTTC. It yields the protein CASGTSGNEQFF.

Here the CDR3 reads CAISAAGGKTPYEQYF. As DNA, the CDR3 is TGTGCCATCAGTGCTGCGGGCGGGAAGACTCCCTACGAGCAGTACTTC. The rearrangement uses TRBV10-3 and TRBJ2-7; D is perhaps TRBD2 (6 bases). CDR3 length equals 16 residues. Trimming cost V 4 bases and J 2 bases, with 18 bases left between them. CDR1 and CDR2 from the germline V gene are ENHRY and SYGVKD.

This chain connects TRBV18 to TRBJ1-2, with D perhaps matching TRBD1 (5 bases). Germline V CDR1 and CDR2: KGHSH, LQKENI. V lost 0 bases and J lost 1, with 9 bases in between. The CDR3 consists of 15 residues. CDR3 in amino acids: CASSPPDSFNYGYTF. The DNA for the CDR3 is TGTGCCAGCTCACCACCTGACAGTTTTAACTATGGCTACACCTTC.

The chain carries TRBV4-2 and TRBJ1-2; tentatively, D is TRBD1 (6 bases). The CDR3 spans 15 residues. Trimming took 0 bases from V and 8 from J, leaving 16 bases between them. From germline, CDR1 is LGHNA and CDR2 YNFKEQ. CDR3 sequence reads: CASSQDFKGGGGYTF. As DNA, the CDR3 is TGTGCCAGCAGCCAAGATTTCAAGGGAGGGGGGGGCTACACCTTC.

The chain combines TRBV25-1 with TRBJ1-2; D possibly corresponds to TRBD1 (6 bases). Per germline, CDR1 MGHDK and CDR2 SYGVNS. Trimming removed 7 bases from V and 0 bases from J, with 15 bases in between. This CDR3 is built from 15 residues. CDR3 in DNA: TGTGCCAGCACCCAAGGGGGTAGCCCTAACTATGGCTACACCTTC. Its protein is CASTQGGSPNYGYTF.

V and J are TRBV21-1 and TRBJ2-2; the D segment call TRBD2 is taken from the table without a DNA check. TRBV21-1 counts as a pseudogene. CDR3 length equals 17 residues. The CDR3 reads CASSNEGLAGDTGELFF. CDR3 DNA sequence: TGTGCCAGCAGCAACGAGGGACTAGCGGGAGACACCGGGGAGCTGTTTTTT.

The chain uses TRBV2 and TRBJ2-3, with a tentative D call TRBD2 (6 bases). The V gene's germline CDR1 is SNHLY and CDR2 FYNNEI. This CDR3 is built from 13 residues. V shed 3 bases and J shed 5 bases, with 9 bases lying between them. This chain's CDR3 is CASSDEGGDTQYF. The CDR3, as DNA: TGTGCCAGCAGTGACGAGGGAGGAGATACGCAGTATTTT.

The V gene is TRBV4-1, the J gene TRBJ2-7; TRBD2 matches 8 bases. CDR1 MGHRA and CDR2 YSYEKL come from the germline V gene. The ends lost 1 base at V and 4 bases at J; junction bases unmatched: 12. There are 17 residues in the CDR3. CDR3 DNA sequence: TGCGCCAGCAGCCAAGTCCGGGTAGCGGGATTTAGGTACGAGCAGTACTTC. Its translation: CASSQVRVAGFRYEQYF.

The chain recombines TRBV30 with TRBJ2-5; perhaps TRBD2 as D (6 bases). V was trimmed by 5 bases and J by 1 base, leaving 17 bases between them. In germline, CDR1 is GTSNPN, CDR2 SVGIG (reference sequence). This CDR3 has 15 amino acids. CDR3 sequence (DNA): TGTGCCTGGTCGCGTCGGATCGGGGGCCAAGAGACCCAGTACTTC. Translation gives CAWSRRIGGQETQYF.